This T cell receptor beta chain came from a study of blood T cell repertoires in COVID-19. About the study: Material from acute and convalescent COVID-19 was sourced from the United States, Italy and Spain.

CDR1 KGHDR and CDR2 SFDVKD come from the germline V gene. This CDR3 spans 17 amino acids. Germline trimming cut 3 bases from V and 6 bases from J; bases unmatched to any gene: 9. Methods used by the authors: Estimation of nucleated cell counts relied on the amplification of reference gene primers. This table comes from immunoSEQ multiplex PCR, and its TCRdb copy is limited to in-frame clones, with some not included. V, J and clone size reflect that table, while D and trimming were determined from the DNA. This sample has some 190,000 clones, with 85% to 90% found just once. The sample comprised peripheral blood. This clonotype was obtained from a man in his late teens or twenties with active or convalescent COVID-19. The chain joins TRBV24-1 to TRBJ2-2; 10 bases map to TRBD2. In nucleotides, the CDR3 is TGTGCCACCAGTGATAGGGCTAGCGGGAGCCGGGCCGGGGAGCTGTTTTTT. Translation: CATSDRASGSRAGELFF.